A single sample gave rise to the 32 T cell receptor beta chains below, sequenced in a study of CD8 T cells in ankylosing spondylitis. Findings and limits, study-wide: Typical of ankylosing spondylitis blood, it appeared, was a TCR beta motif of under 10 highly homologous variants.

Their target antigens are unknown. Each CDR3 protein is one row after TCRdb ran MiXCR on the 5' RACE reads. The sample has fewer than 450,000 distinct CDR3 sequences; about 15% are singletons. The sequencing sample was made of blood, either unsorted or a sorted T cell fraction (not recorded which). These receptors were taken from a male donor with ankylosing spondylitis.

Only a few counts were recorded for this clonotype. The chain employs TRBV15 and TRBJ1-5; no reliable D call. V was shortened by 3 bases and J by 0 bases, with 9 bases between the two germline ends. CDR1 is LNHNV, CDR2 YYDKDF, per germline (reference sequence). CDR3 size: 15 residues. The CDR3 protein is CATSRERLSNQPQHF. Written as DNA, the CDR3 is TGTGCCACCAGCAGGGAGAGACTTAGCAATCAGCCCCAGCATTTT.

At least ten counts were recorded for this clonotype. This chain uses TRBV4-2 with TRBJ1-1; D possibly corresponds to TRBD1 (6 bases). Trimming pared 0 bases from V and 5 bases from J, leaving 16 bases between. Germline V gene sequence: CDR1 LGHNA, CDR2 YNFKEQ. There are 16 residues in the CDR3. As DNA, the CDR3 is TGTGCCAGCAGCCAAGATCCGGGGGCAAGAGGTACTGAAGCTTTCTTT. Its translation is CASSQDPGARGTEAFF.

This clonotype was counted between two and nine times. The chain employs TRBV20-1 and TRBJ1-4; D unclear. CDR1 is DFQATT, CDR2 SNEGSKA, per germline (reference sequence). CDR3 size: 14 residues. With 6 bases removed from V and 7 bases from J, the gap between germline ends came to 18 bases. CDR3 in amino acids: CSAGPGRPVEKLFF. The DNA for the CDR3 is TGCAGTGCAGGCCCGGGCCGACCCGTTGAAAAACTGTTTTTT.

This clonotype was found a few times. V usage is TRBV5-1 and J usage is TRBJ1-5; no firm D call. CDR1 and CDR2 from the germline V gene are SGHRS and YFSETQ. The CDR3 spans 14 residues. Trimming removed 0 bases from V and 3 bases from J, with 7 bases in between. The CDR3 protein is CASSLDSNNQPQHF. CDR3 sequence (DNA): TGCGCCAGCAGCTTGGACAGCAACAATCAGCCCCAGCATTTT.

The V call is TRBV5-1, the J call TRBJ2-7; D possibly corresponds to TRBD1 (5 bases). The CDR3 contains 14 residues. V was shortened by 0 bases and J by 6 bases, with 13 bases between the two germline ends. In germline, CDR1 is SGHRS, CDR2 YFSETQ. The CDR3 nucleotides are TGCGCCAGCAGCTTGGTTCTGGGGCGCGGCGAGCAGTACTTC. This codes for CASSLVLGRGEQYF.

The chain has TRBV7-9 and TRBJ1-2; D is unresolved. Germline values: CDR1 SEHNR, CDR2 FQNEAQ (reference sequence). This CDR3 is 16 amino acids long. Deletions cut 5 bases from V and 1 base from J, with 17 bases between. The CDR3 DNA is TGTGCCAGCAGCCGCTTGGAGGACCTCCTTAACTATGGCTACACCTTC. Its translation: CASSRLEDLLNYGYTF.

The gene calls are TRBV7-9 and TRBJ1-2; perhaps TRBD1 as D (6 bases). Trimming cost V 1 base and J 8 bases, with 11 bases left between them. The CDR3 has 13 residues. Germline V gives CDR1 SEHNR, CDR2 FQNEAQ (reference sequence). The CDR3 nucleotides are TGTGCCAGCAGCTTAGGGGGGCAACGGGGCTACACCTTC. It is translated as CASSLGGQRGYTF.

V is TRBV10-3 and J is TRBJ2-6; D gene ambiguous. Germline loops: CDR1 ENHRY, CDR2 SYGVKD. The CDR3 is made up of 15 amino acids. Trimming pared 0 bases from V and 2 bases from J, leaving 5 bases between. CDR3 sequence (DNA): TGTGCCATCAGTGAGTCCACTCCTGGGGCCAACGTCCTGACTTTC. It translates to CAISESTPGANVLTF.

The chain links TRBV7-2 to TRBJ1-4, with D uncertain. V lost 5 bases and J lost 5, with 15 bases in between. The germline CDR1 and CDR2 sequences are SGHTA and FQGNSA. This CDR3 is 15 amino acids long. This CDR3 reads CASSPSYTGNEKLFF. The CDR3 bases are TGTGCCAGCAGCCCTTCCTACACGGGAAATGAAAAACTGTTTTTT.

At least ten counts were recorded for this clonotype. The chain uses TRBV6-5 and TRBJ1-2; maybe TRBD1 (5 bases). CDR3 size: 14 residues. V was clipped by 4 bases and J by 5 bases, with 14 bases between them. Germline V gives CDR1 MNHEY, CDR2 SVGAGI. Here the CDR3 reads CASSSLGQVYGYTF. The CDR3 nucleotides read TGTGCCAGCAGTTCCTTGGGGCAGGTTTATGGCTACACCTTC.

The V gene is TRBV20-1, the J gene TRBJ1-2; unclear D gene. V was cut by 7 bases and J by 3 bases, with 12 bases left in between. CDR3 length: 12 amino acids. Germline CDR1 reads DFQATT; CDR2 reads SNEGSKA (reference sequence). The CDR3 here is CSGDLRDYGYTF. CDR3 coding DNA: TGCAGTGGGGATTTGCGGGACTATGGCTACACCTTC.

The J gene is TRBJ2-7, the V gene TRBV2; D is possibly TRBD2 (6 bases). Germline lookup yields CDR1 SNHLY and CDR2 FYNNEI. V dropped 0 bases and J dropped 6 bases, with 6 bases sitting between them. The CDR3 length is 12 residues. The DNA of the CDR3 is TGTGCCAGCAGTGAAGCCGGGGGCGAGCAGTACTTC. Encoded protein: CASSEAGGEQYF.

V gene TRBV20-1 combines with J gene TRBJ1-2; D gene unclear. V was shortened by 6 bases and J by 0 bases, with 14 bases between the two germline ends. From germline, CDR1 is DFQATT and CDR2 SNEGSKA (reference sequence). This CDR3 has 14 residues. The CDR3 loop reads CSAVEAKSNYGYTF. CDR3 coding DNA: TGCAGTGCCGTAGAGGCCAAGTCTAACTATGGCTACACCTTC.

This clonotype was observed a few times. The CDR3 nucleotides read TGTGCCAGCATCGCCAGGGGGCATGAGACCCAGTACTTC. Protein: CASIARGHETQYF. The V call is TRBV7-2, the J call TRBJ2-5; the match to TRBD1 covers 8 bases. Germline CDR1 reads SGHTA; CDR2 reads FQGNSA. The CDR3 covers 13 residues. V was clipped by 7 bases and J by 5 bases; unmatched bases: 6.

This clonotype was counted only a few times. The gene calls are TRBV2 and TRBJ1-5; D is unclear. The CDR3 extends over 15 amino acids. The ends were cut back, 5 bases at V and 1 base at J, with 12 bases in the middle. The germline V gene has CDR1 SNHLY and CDR2 FYNNEI. The CDR3 sequence is CASSFPGKSNQPQHF. The CDR3 bases are TGTGCCAGCAGTTTTCCTGGAAAGAGCAATCAGCCCCAGCATTTT. Full variable domain (missing parts from reference TRBV2 and TRBJ1-5): EPEVTQTPSHQVTQMGQEVILRCVPISNHLYFYWYRQILGQKVEFLVSFYNNEISEKSEIFDDQFSVERPDGSNFTLKIRSTKLEDSAMYFCASSFPGKSNQPQHFGDGTRLSIL.

This clonotype was detected a few times. The chain links TRBV10-3 to TRBJ2-7, with TRBD2 matching 15 bases. Per germline, CDR1 ENHRY and CDR2 SYGVKD. V dropped 6 bases and J dropped 4; count of bases not matched to a gene: 4. This CDR3 region has 15 residues. The DNA for the CDR3 is TGTGCCATCAGCCCCGGGACTAGCGGGGGGTACGAGCAGTACTTC. It codes for CAISPGTSGGYEQYF.

The rearrangement links TRBV20-1 to TRBJ1-4, with 8 bases fitting TRBD1. Germline V gene sequence: CDR1 DFQATT, CDR2 SNEGSKA (reference sequence). With V trimmed by 6 bases and J by 6 bases, 9 bases remained unmatched. The CDR3 totals 14 residues. The CDR3 reads CSADPPGGYEKLFF. DNA of the CDR3: TGCAGTGCCGACCCACCAGGGGGCTATGAAAAACTGTTTTTT.

There are a few counts of this clonotype. The chain carries TRBV6-1 and TRBJ2-7; 9 nucleotides match TRBD2. CDR3 length: 14 amino acids. V shed 6 bases and J 6 bases; nucleotides not matched to a gene: 9. Germline values: CDR1 MNHNS, CDR2 SASEGT. The CDR3 reads CASSVREGLGEQYF. The CDR3 DNA follows: TGTGCCAGCAGCGTGCGGGAGGGCCTGGGCGAGCAGTACTTC.

The chain links TRBV30 to TRBJ2-1; TRBD2 matches 7 bases. J gave up 3 bases and V 1 base, and 6 bases lay outside the gene matches. The CDR3 extends over 15 amino acids. Germline CDR1 reads GTSNPN; CDR2 reads SVGIG (reference sequence). The CDR3 nucleotides are TGTGCCTGGAGTGGAGGGCGGGAGTTCTACAATGAGCAGTTCTTC. Its translation is CAWSGGREFYNEQFF. Complete variable domain (other parts from reference TRBV30 and TRBJ2-1): SQTIHQWPATLVQPVGSPLSLECTVEGTSNPNLYWYRQAAGRGLQLLFYSVGIGQISSEVPQNLSASRPQDRQFILSSKKLLLSDSGFYLCAWSGGREFYNEQFFGPGTRLTVL.

This clonotype was counted only a few times. The chain couples TRBV7-2 to TRBJ2-7; D unresolved. CDR3 length: 12 residues. CDR1 is SGHTA, CDR2 FQGNSA, per germline. Trimming took off 3 bases at V and 6 bases at J, with 9 bases between the two ends. The CDR3 DNA reads TGTGCCAGCAGCTTTCGTCGATCCGAGCAGTACTTC. Encoded protein: CASSFRRSEQYF. Using reference TRBV7-2 and TRBJ2-7 for the parts outside the CDR3, the full variable domain is GAGVSQSPSNKVTEKGKDVELRCDPISGHTALYWYRQSLGQGLEFLIYFQGNSAPDKSGLPSDRFSAERTGGSVSTLTIQRTQQEDSAVYLCASSFRRSEQYFGPGTRLTVT.

V gene TRBV10-1 combines with J gene TRBJ1-4; 7 nucleotides line up with TRBD1. Germline lookup yields CDR1 WNHNN and CDR2 SYGVQD (reference sequence). Losses at the gene ends were 2 bases for V and 5 bases for J; bases not matched to a gene: 17. The CDR3 runs to 19 residues. The CDR3 loop reads CASSEAYPLEQGENEKLFF. Here the CDR3 DNA reads TGCGCCAGCAGTGAGGCTTACCCCCTTGAGCAGGGGGAAAATGAAAAACTGTTTTTT.

This rearrangement joins TRBV7-2 to TRBJ1-2; D remains ambiguous. V lost 1 base and J lost 4, with 7 bases in between. Germline V gene lookup returns CDR1 SGHTA and CDR2 FQGNSA. The CDR3 consists of 13 residues. This chain's CDR3 is CASSLVSAYGYTF. CDR3 DNA: TGTGCCAGCAGCTTAGTCAGCGCCTATGGCTACACCTTC.

This clonotype came up a few times. V gene TRBV6-8 combines with J gene TRBJ2-7; D gene unclear. V lost 2 bases and J 0 bases, leaving 5 bases between the germline ends. Germline lookup yields CDR1 MNHGY and CDR2 SAAAGT. The CDR3 extends over 13 amino acids. DNA for the CDR3: TGTGCCAGCAGTTACAAAAACTCCTACGAGCAGTACTTC. Translated: CASSYKNSYEQYF.

This clonotype came up a few times. This rearrangement joins TRBV5-6 to TRBJ2-1; TRBD1 matches at 10 bases. CDR1 is SGHDT, CDR2 YYEEEE, per germline. This CDR3 has 15 residues. The V gene end was trimmed by 4 bases and the J gene end by 9 bases; junction bases not matched to a gene: 10. The CDR3 coding sequence is TGTGCCAGCAGCACTGACAGGGGGCTCTGGGGTGAGCAGTTCTTC. Amino acid sequence: CASSTDRGLWGEQFF.

This clonotype was found many times. The chain links TRBV12-3 or TRBV12-4 to TRBJ2-7; a weak D match, TRBD1 (6 bases). The CDR3 is 13 residues long. V shed 8 bases and J shed 3 bases, with 14 bases lying between them. The CDR3 nucleotides read TGTGCCAGCGCCCCCTCGACAGGCTACGAGCAGTACTTC. Amino acid sequence: CASAPSTGYEQYF.

This clonotype has just a few counts. The V call is TRBV24-1, the J call TRBJ2-1; TRBD2 matches at 14 bases. Germline trimming cut 5 bases from V and 7 bases from J; bases unmatched to any gene: 6. The CDR3 loop spans 16 amino acids. Germline CDR1 is KGHDR and CDR2 is SFDVKD. Here the CDR3 reads CATSASGTSGRNEQFF. CDR3 in DNA: TGTGCCACCAGTGCGTCCGGGACTAGCGGGAGAAATGAGCAGTTCTTC.

This clonotype was recorded a few times. Written as DNA, the CDR3 is TGTGCCAGCTCTAGTATCAACACTGAAGCTTTCTTT. Translated, it gives CASSSINTEAFF. J is TRBJ1-1 and V is TRBV6-6; D not resolved. CDR1 and CDR2 from the germline V gene are MNHNY and SVGAGI (reference sequence). V shed 8 bases and J shed 2 bases, with 9 bases lying between them. The CDR3 covers 12 residues.

This clonotype appeared a few times. The rearrangement links TRBV30 to TRBJ2-2; no firm D call. V was clipped by 0 bases and J by 4 bases, with 6 bases between them. The CDR3 totals 13 residues. Germline V CDR1 and CDR2: GTSNPN, SVGIG (reference sequence). The CDR3 here is CAWSVRVTGELFF. The CDR3 bases are TGTGCCTGGAGTGTACGGGTCACCGGGGAGCTGTTTTTT.

V gene TRBV3-1 combines with J gene TRBJ2-3; D tentatively fits TRBD1 or TRBD2 (5 bases each). Deletions cut 4 bases from V and 3 bases from J, with 17 bases between. Germline CDR1 reads LGHDT; CDR2 reads YNNKEL (reference sequence). The CDR3 is 16 residues long. The CDR3 coding sequence is TGTGCCAGCAGCCTTGGGACCTCACGAAGGACAGATACGCAGTATTTT. The encoded protein is CASSLGTSRRTDTQYF.

The chain recombines TRBV12-3 or TRBV12-4 with TRBJ2-1; 8 nucleotides agree with TRBD2. J was trimmed by 9 bases and V by 0 bases; bases with no gene match: 13. This CDR3 comprises 17 residues. The CDR3 here is CASSLALGLAGGGEQFF. Here the CDR3 DNA reads TGTGCCAGCAGTTTAGCTCTTGGACTAGCAGGAGGGGGTGAGCAGTTCTTC.

V is TRBV25-1 and J is TRBJ2-2; D may be TRBD2 (5 bases). The CDR3 sequence is 18 residues long. CDR1 and CDR2 from the germline V gene are MGHDK and SYGVNS. V lost 3 bases, J lost 3 bases, and 20 bases lay in between. The CDR3 loop reads CASSDLSQRGPYTGELFF. Written as DNA, the CDR3 is TGTGCCAGCAGTGACCTCAGCCAGCGAGGGCCCTACACCGGGGAGCTGTTTTTT.

The rearrangement links TRBV5-1 to TRBJ2-2, with D uncertain. The CDR3 length is 12 residues. Germline V gene sequence: CDR1 SGHRS, CDR2 YFSETQ. V was trimmed by 4 bases and J by 7 bases, leaving 8 bases between them. CDR3 in DNA: TGCGCCAGCAGCGCTCTCCACGGGGAGCTGTTTTTT. It specifies CASSALHGELFF.